The clone carrying this T cell receptor (beta chain) was detected ten times or more. Its antigen remains unknown. The sample originates from a study of spatial heterogeneity in lung cancer. Described time point: sample taken at primary tumor resection. Donation came from roughly 72 patients with untreated early-stage non-small cell lung cancer. V lost 2 bases and J 6 bases, leaving 9 bases between the germline ends. Per germline, CDR1 SGHTA and CDR2 FQGTGA. This CDR3 region has 13 residues. Regarding the study as a whole: Intratumoral expanded alpha and beta TCR counts were found to track tumor mutation counts. Tumor T cells had an estimated coverage that came to around 7% for alpha chains and about 13% for beta chains.

TCRdb ran MiXCR on the 5' RACE reads and lists one entry per CDR3 protein. The table records under 9,500 distinct CDR3 sequences, around 8.2% of them present only once. The V gene is TRBV7-3, the J gene TRBJ2-3; no clear D. The material sequenced was lung tumor tissue, taken at surgery. This TCR derives from a male donor with early-stage non-small cell lung cancer. The CDR3 DNA sequence: TGTGCCAGCAGCTTACCTCCATACGATACGCAGTATTTT. Translation: CASSLPPYDTQYF. Complete variable domain (other parts from reference TRBV7-3 and TRBJ2-3): GAGVSQTPSNKVTEKGKYVELRCDPISGHTALYWYRQSLGQGPEFLIYFQGTGAADDSGLPNDRFFAVRPEGSVSTLKIQRTERGDSAVYLCASSLPPYDTQYFGPGTRLTVL.